This TCR beta chain was recovered during a study of blood T cell repertoires in COVID-19. Study background: T cells, B-cell-depleted T cells, or PBMCs supplied cDNA or gDNA.

The method was immunoSEQ multiplex PCR; TCRdb's version includes in-frame clones alone and lacks a portion of them. The sample has some 100,000 clones, roughly four fifths seen once. V was trimmed by 2 bases and J by 0 bases, leaving 14 bases between them. This CDR3 region has 16 residues. Germline CDR1 and CDR2: MNHEY and SVGAGI. The chain employs TRBV6-5 and TRBJ2-7, with D possibly matching TRBD1 (6 bases). Sequencing input: peripheral blood. The sequence derives from a human donor in a cohort sampled during active COVID-19. CDR3 in amino acids: CASSYRMDRASYEQYF. DNA of the CDR3: TGTGCCAGCAGTTACCGAATGGACAGAGCCTCCTACGAGCAGTACTTC.